This T cell receptor beta chain is from a study of T cell responses to AZD1222 COVID-19 vaccine (dated by TCRdb to about 2021). Regarding the study in general: TCR sequencing covered some 250 trial participants: roughly 200 given two doses of AZD1222 and about 26 given two doses of MenACWY control vaccine. Enrollment into the trials was organized by age into subgroups of 18-55, 56-69 and 70-plus years, and those subgroups contained approximately 160, 26 and 62 TCR-sequenced participants, respectively.

The CDR3 runs 16 amino acids, cysteine and phenylalanine included. CDR3 DNA only is kept here, 48 bases in frame from base 1. Trimming costs V 6 bases and J 0 bases, and their ends lie 15 bases apart. The research as a whole found: Because no day 14 peak-response samples were available, repertoires were characterized only after the peak T cell response. The vaccine-associated CD4 TCRs covered the entire spike protein, and the dominant responses fell in regions 160-218 and 743-854. In the small 56-69-year group, the increase in depth fell short of significance, most likely because of low power. Most participants were white British and females outnumbered males, and the authors suggested that clonal diversity may have been underestimated. Spike-specific TCR breadth and depth rose significantly after two AZD1222 doses compared with day 0 and with MenACWY recipients. Only five or six AZD1222 recipients were SARS-CoV-2 seropositive at baseline, limiting conclusions about previously exposed vaccinees. Nearly half of unique spike-specific TCRs reportedly recognized epitopes outside regions mutated in the B.1.351 and B.1.1.7 variants.

Explained via the paper, the time point label denotes: baseline before first vaccination. The treatment or condition label, read with the paper, signifies: meningococcal conjugate vaccine given as trial control. Vaccinee samples came from UK trials COV001 and COV002, including a single-blind randomized controlled phase 2/3 trial of AZD1222 (ChAdOx1 nCoV-19) in healthy adults. For TCRbeta chain sequencing, PBMC samples from trial participants were taken at day 0 and at day 28 after the second dose. In regard to this clone: Its antigen remains undetermined. There are no base qualities to consult, and no much larger clone falls within one base.

The CDR3 regions of human TCRbeta chains were analyzed by immunosequencing. Per the authors' processing: TCRs in the repertoires were compared against a reference library of SARS-CoV-2-specific TCRs that had been generated with the MIRA antigen-specificity platform. Breadth was defined as the fraction of unique TCRs that were SARS-CoV-2-associated, and depth was defined as the fraction of total T cells that were SARS-CoV-2-associated. Each spike-specific TCR was assigned to its reactive spike region and to a CD4 or CD8 class using the MIRA data. Log10-transformed breadth and depth values were compared by one-way ANOVA with Sidak's multiple comparisons tests. TCRdb provides this immuneACCESS table in a form limited to in-frame rearrangements. Some clones are lacking; in checked studies, under half of them reflect an unresolved V gene, and why the rest are absent is not known. The V and J calls and the clone size are those of that table, but D and trimming were determined from the DNA. A total of over 65,000 clones appear in this sample, approximately 90% of them only once. Of the sample, around 7.1% falls within the top ten clones.

This receptor was taken from an adult in good health. The rearranged chain carries TRBV23-1 and TRBJ2-1; the D gene cannot be resolved reliably. TRBV23-1 is filed as an ORF, its function uncertain. The specimen was peripheral blood, collected on day 0 of MenACWY control vaccination. The DNA reads TGCGCCAGCAGCCAAGTAGCCCTTAGCTCCTACAATGAGCAGTTCTTC. This sequence encodes CASSQVALSSYNEQFF.